This TCR beta chain appears in the sequencing data of a study of blood T cell repertoires in COVID-19. J gave up 8 bases and V 5 bases, and 20 bases lay outside the gene matches. The V gene's germline CDR1 is GTSNPN and CDR2 SVGIG (reference sequence). The CDR3 has 17 residues. The method was immunoSEQ multiplex PCR; TCRdb's version includes in-frame clones alone and lacks a portion of them. The sample consists of more than 150,000 clones, about 88% of them appearing once. V usage is TRBV30 and J usage is TRBJ2-2, with 7 bases lining up with TRBD1. The material sequenced was peripheral blood. The sequence derives from a man aged 35-49 years with active or convalescent COVID-19. The CDR3, as DNA: TGTGCCTGGGGAATAGGGGGCCTCAGGGGTATAGGAGGGGAGCTGTTTTTT. Amino acid sequence: CAWGIGGLRGIGGELFF.